This T cell receptor (beta chain) was captured by sequencing in a study of radiation and T cells in renal cell carcinoma. Whole-study findings and limits: Pretreatment tumor biopsies were lacking, so baseline clonotypes are unknown.

The time point: blood 4 weeks post-SBRT, at nephrectomy. The sample's treatment: 15 Gy SBRT to primary tumor, nephrectomy 4 weeks later. Nephrectomy followed 15 Gy stereotactic body radiation by 4 weeks. This renal cell carcinoma was of the clear cell type. A remark on this clone: Its antigen is not known.

Assay used: immunoSEQ multiplex PCR; TCRdb lists only in-frame clones, some missing. The table has under 200,000 clones, about 85% seen once. V shed 3 bases and J shed 6 bases, with 9 bases lying between them. The length of the CDR3 is 12 residues. Germline V lookup: CDR1 SGHDT, CDR2 YYEEEE. The material sequenced was blood, taken from a patient whose treatment included radiotherapy and nephrectomy. The clonotype was recovered from a woman aged 50 to 65 with renal cell carcinoma. V usage is TRBV5-6 and J usage is TRBJ2-5; D may be TRBD1 or TRBD2 (6 bases each). The CDR3 DNA sequence: TGTGCCAGCAGCTGGGGGGCCCAGACCCAGTACTTC. It is translated as CASSWGAQTQYF.